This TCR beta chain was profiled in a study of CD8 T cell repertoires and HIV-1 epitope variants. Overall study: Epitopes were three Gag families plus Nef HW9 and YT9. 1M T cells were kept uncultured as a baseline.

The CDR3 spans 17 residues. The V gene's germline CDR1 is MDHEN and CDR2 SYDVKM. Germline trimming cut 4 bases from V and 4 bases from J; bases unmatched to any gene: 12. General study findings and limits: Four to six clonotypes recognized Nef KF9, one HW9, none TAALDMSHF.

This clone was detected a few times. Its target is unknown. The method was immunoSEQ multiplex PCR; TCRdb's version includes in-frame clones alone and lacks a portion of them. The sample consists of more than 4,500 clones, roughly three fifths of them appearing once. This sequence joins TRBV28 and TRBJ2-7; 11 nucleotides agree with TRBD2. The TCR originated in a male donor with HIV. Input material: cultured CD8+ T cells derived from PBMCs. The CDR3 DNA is TGTGCCAGCAGTTCCACCACGACTAGCGGGATTATGTACGAGCAGTACTTC. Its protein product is CASSSTTTSGIMYEQYF.